Below are 21 T cell receptor beta chains sequenced from a single sample in a study of vaccination and CD4 T cells after COVID-19. Treatment specified: approximately nine-day PBMC culture with coronavirus spike peptide pools or control peptides (ViraFEST assay). The antigens these receptors bind are not known. At the Johns Hopkins FTIC core, DNA taken from cultured CD4+ T cells was sequenced by way of the Oncomine TCR Beta short-read assay. TCRdb independently ran MiXCR on the PCR reads; one entry per CDR3 protein. The top ten clones hold more than 9% of a sample with 17,000 or so distinct CDR3 sequences, 60% of them seen once. Input material: CD4+ T cells from blood, cultured in vitro. The receptors shown here come from a human donor who had recovered from COVID-19.

The rearrangement uses TRBV7-3 and TRBJ2-4; D might be TRBD1 (5 bases). Deletions cut 6 bases from V and 5 bases from J, with 11 bases between. Germline values: CDR1 SGHTA, CDR2 FQGTGA. CDR3 size: 13 residues. This CDR3 reads CASSLGAQNIQYF. In DNA form, the CDR3 reads TGTGCCAGCAGTCTTGGGGCCCAAAACATTCAGTACTTC.

This clonotype turned up a few times. The CDR3 spells CASSTGQNNSPLHF. The CDR3 coding sequence is TGCGCCAGCAGCACGGGACAGAATAATTCACCCCTCCACTTT. The gene calls are TRBV5-1 and TRBJ1-6; TRBD1 aligns across 7 bases. The V and J ends lost 4 bases and 5 bases, in that order; junction bases with no gene match: 3. The CDR3 runs to 14 residues. CDR1 and CDR2 from the germline V gene are SGHRS and YFSETQ.

This clonotype occurred a few times. This chain connects TRBV6-2 or TRBV6-3 to TRBJ2-5, with unresolved D. Trimming shortened V by 10 bases and J by 5 bases, and 20 bases separated the two germline ends. This CDR3 has 14 residues. The germline V gene has CDR1 MNHEY and CDR2 SVGEGT. The chain's CDR3 is CATRMRVAGETQYF. CDR3 DNA: TGTGCCACCCGGATGCGAGTAGCCGGGGAGACCCAGTACTTC.

A few counts support this clonotype. The rearrangement uses TRBV20-1 and TRBJ1-2, with 8 bases identical to TRBD1. The CDR3 has 12 residues. Germline-derived CDR1 and CDR2 are DFQATT and SNEGSKA (reference sequence). Unmatched junction bases numbered 5, after V lost 6 bases and J lost 5 bases. CDR3 sequence reads: CSASGQGYGYTF. CDR3 DNA sequence: TGCAGTGCCAGCGGACAGGGATATGGCTACACCTTC.

With respect to this clonotype: The junction and the germline gene differ at one end; a read error may be behind it. This chain connects TRBV7-9 to TRBJ1-2; 7 bases align to TRBD1. CDR3 length: 14 residues. Germline assignment: CDR1 SEHNR and CDR2 FQNEAQ (reference sequence). CDR3 sequence: CASSFPTGMDGYTF. The CDR3 DNA follows: TGCGCCAGCAGCTTCCCGACAGGGATGGACGGCTACACCTTC. Together with reference TRBV7-9 and TRBJ1-2, the CDR3 gives the full variable domain: DTGVSQNPRHKITKRGQNVTFRCDPISEHNRLYWYRQTLGQGPEFLTYFQNEAQLEKSRLLSDRFSAERPKGSFSTLEIQRTEQGDSAMYLCASSFPTGMDGYTFGSGTRLTVV.

The V call is TRBV6-2 or TRBV6-3, the J call TRBJ1-2; TRBD1 is a possible D gene (5 bases). This CDR3 has 13 amino acids. The V gene's germline CDR1 is MNHEY and CDR2 SVGEGT. Trimming took off 5 bases at V and 2 bases at J, with 9 bases between the two ends. The CDR3 here is CASSGAGNYGYTF. In DNA form, the CDR3 reads TGTGCCAGCAGTGGGGCAGGGAACTATGGCTACACCTTC.

The V gene is TRBV6-1, the J gene TRBJ1-6, with D perhaps TRBD1 (6 bases). V lost 5 bases and J 8 bases, leaving 13 bases between the germline ends. The CDR3 contains 14 residues. CDR1 is MNHNS and CDR2 is SASEGT in the germline V gene. CDR3 nucleotides: TGTGCCAGCAGTAAGCAGGGGCGGGATTCACCCCTCCACTTT. This encodes CASSKQGRDSPLHF.

In this sample, this clonotype turned up once. This sequence joins TRBV7-9 and TRBJ1-1; 7 bases match TRBD1. V shed 6 bases and J 13 bases; nucleotides not matched to a gene: 14. Germline CDR1 and CDR2: SEHNR and FQNEAQ (reference sequence). The CDR3 sequence is 13 residues long. The CDR3 region has the DNA TGTGCCAGCAGTCAGGGGGAGACTCAGAGGGGTTTCTTT. Amino acids: CASSQGETQRGFF.

J is TRBJ2-3 and V is TRBV20-1, with TRBD1 matching over 7 bases. Germline values: CDR1 DFQATT, CDR2 SNEGSKA (reference sequence). The CDR3 has 13 amino acids. Losses at the gene ends were 5 bases for V and 6 bases for J; bases not matched to a gene: 8. CDR3 sequence reads: CSAELKGADTQYF. CDR3 DNA sequence: TGCAGTGCTGAACTAAAGGGGGCTGATACGCAGTATTTT.

V is TRBV6-1 and J is TRBJ1-2; D is undetermined. Germline V gene lookup returns CDR1 MNHNS and CDR2 SASEGT. This CDR3 comprises 14 residues. V gave up 6 bases and J gave up 2 bases, with 13 bases separating them. The CDR3 bases are TGTGCCAGCAGCCGTTCGACGGAAAACTATGGCTACACCTTC. Translating gives CASSRSTENYGYTF.

The rearrangement links TRBV28 to TRBJ1-2, with 12 bases matching TRBD1. Losses at the gene ends were 3 bases for V and 5 bases for J; bases not matched to a gene: 4. CDR1 is MDHEN and CDR2 is SYDVKM in the germline V gene. The CDR3 extends over 15 amino acids. CDR3 DNA: TGTGCCAGCAGTTTGGGACAGGGGGCTTGGTATGGCTACACCTTC. Amino acid sequence: CASSLGQGAWYGYTF.

This clonotype was seen more than once but under ten times. The V and J genes are TRBV6-5 and TRBJ1-5, with no clear D. This CDR3 is 15 amino acids long. Trimming shortened V by 2 bases and J by 9 bases, and 17 bases separated the two germline ends. Germline values: CDR1 MNHEY, CDR2 SVGAGI. The CDR3, as DNA: TGTGCCAGCAGTTACGGCATGGAACGGACGAGGCCCCAGCATTTT. Its protein product is CASSYGMERTRPQHF.

This chain links TRBV5-4 with TRBJ1-2; D may be TRBD1 (6 bases). The germline V and J ends were trimmed by 0 bases and 4 bases, with 13 bases remaining between them. CDR1 and CDR2 (germline): SGHNT, YYREEE (reference sequence). This CDR3 spans 15 amino acids. In nucleotides, the CDR3 is TGTGCCAGCAGCTTGGCCCCGACAGGAGTCTATGGCTACACCTTC. This codes for CASSLAPTGVYGYTF.

The V and J genes are TRBV5-4 and TRBJ2-3; the D is unclear. CDR1 is SGHNT and CDR2 is YYREEE in the germline V gene (reference sequence). There are 16 residues in the CDR3. The V and J ends lost 0 bases and 0 bases respectively, with 11 bases between them. The CDR3 DNA is TGTGCCAGCAGCTTGGTCGCCCTGGGAAGCACAGATACGCAGTATTTT. Protein sequence: CASSLVALGSTDTQYF.

The chain links TRBV7-9 to TRBJ2-1; D is unclear. The CDR3 totals 13 residues. CDR1 and CDR2 from the germline V gene are SEHNR and FQNEAQ (reference sequence). Trimming pared 8 bases from V and 3 bases from J, leaving 11 bases between. CDR3 sequence (DNA): TGTGCCAGCCTTGAGGTCGACTACAATGAGCAGTTCTTC. Translated, it gives CASLEVDYNEQFF.

This clonotype was counted a few times. The gene calls are TRBV2 and TRBJ2-3, with a weak D call TRBD2 (6 bases). The CDR3 sequence is 14 residues long. Germline V lookup: CDR1 SNHLY, CDR2 FYNNEI. Trimming left V 8 bases short and J 6 bases short, with 18 bases between. DNA for the CDR3: TGTGCCAGCCGGGCTTTGCGGGACGGGGATACGCAGTATTTT. Translated: CASRALRDGDTQYF.

The genes are TRBV6-1 and TRBJ1-1; D is unclear. The V end lost 4 bases, the J end lost 1 base, and 7 bases lay between the germline ends. Germline V CDR1 and CDR2: MNHNS, SASEGT. The CDR3 is 13 amino acids. CDR3 in amino acids: CASSGWGNTEAFF. DNA of the CDR3: TGTGCCAGCAGTGGTTGGGGGAACACTGAAGCTTTCTTT.

In nucleotides, the CDR3 is TGTGCCACCTTAGCGGGGGGGCCGAGGAATGAGCAGTTCTTC. Amino acids: CATLAGGPRNEQFF. The rearrangement links TRBV6-1 to TRBJ2-1; 11 nucleotides line up with TRBD2. CDR1 and CDR2 (germline): MNHNS, SASEGT. The ends lost 10 bases at V and 7 bases at J; junction bases unmatched: 9. The CDR3 loop spans 14 amino acids.

The chain combines TRBV25-1 with TRBJ1-3; D possibly corresponds to TRBD1 (5 bases). V was clipped by 0 bases and J by 3 bases, with 9 bases between them. The CDR3 runs 15 residues. Per germline, CDR1 MGHDK and CDR2 SYGVNS. CDR3 sequence reads: CASSEYIQGGNTIYF. DNA of the CDR3: TGTGCCAGCAGTGAATATATCCAGGGTGGAAACACCATATATTTT.

CDR3 nucleotide sequence: TGTGCCATCCAGCCGGGACAGCAGAATTCACCCCTCCACTTT. It codes for CAIQPGQQNSPLHF. The genes are TRBV10-3 and TRBJ1-6, with 7 bases matching TRBD1. J was trimmed by 7 bases and V by 8 bases; bases with no gene match: 8. The CDR3 totals 14 residues. Germline V gives CDR1 ENHRY, CDR2 SYGVKD.

This clonotype was found once. V usage is TRBV20-1 and J usage is TRBJ2-3, with TRBD2 identical over 13 bases. The CDR3 runs to 18 residues. After removal of 3 bases from V and 0 bases from J, the junction contained 9 bases not matched to a gene. CDR1 DFQATT and CDR2 SNEGSKA come from the germline V gene (reference sequence). CDR3 bases: TGCAGTGCTAGGAGGACCGGACTAGCGGGGGCAAGCACAGATACGCAGTATTTT. Translating gives CSARRTGLAGASTDTQYF.